The 20 T cell receptor beta chains given below trace back to one sample, sequenced in a study of blood T cell repertoires in COVID-19. Sequencing was performed with immunoSEQ multiplex PCR; in TCRdb, only in-frame clones are kept and a portion is missing. Among some 99,000 clones listed, about 82% were seen once. Sequencing input: peripheral blood. The receptors here all came from a woman aged 55-69 years in a cohort sampled during active or convalescent COVID-19.

The gene calls are TRBV5-1 and TRBJ1-4; 9 bases agree with TRBD1. Trimming at V came to 3 bases and at J to 7 bases, leaving 4 bases not matched to a gene. In germline, CDR1 is SGHRS, CDR2 YFSETQ. This CDR3 has 14 amino acids. This chain's CDR3 is CASSYRGLSEKLFF. Here the CDR3 DNA reads TGCGCCAGCAGCTACAGGGGGCTGAGTGAAAAACTGTTTTTT.

The chain recombines TRBV29-1 with TRBJ1-1; a possible D gene is TRBD1 (5 bases). Trimming removed 5 bases at V and 2 bases at J, with 15 bases between. The CDR3 runs to 14 residues. Per germline, CDR1 SQVTM and CDR2 ANQGSEA. The CDR3 reads CSVNGAGVNTEAFF. The CDR3 DNA is TGCAGCGTTAACGGTGCGGGGGTCAACACTGAAGCTTTCTTT.

This clone was seen a single time. The J gene is TRBJ2-5, the V gene TRBV5-6, with 7 bases identical to TRBD2. The CDR3 spans 15 residues. Trimming took 6 bases from V and 5 from J; bases not matched to a gene: 13. Germline V gene data show CDR1 as SGHDT and CDR2 as YYEEEE. DNA of the CDR3: TGTGCCAGCACACGGATCGGGACCGGGGGGGAGACCCAGTACTTC. Translated: CASTRIGTGGETQYF.

About this clone itself: Relative to the germline gene, one junction end is altered; a read error may explain this. The chain uses TRBV28 and TRBJ2-6, with D unclear. CDR1 MDHEN and CDR2 SYDVKM come from the germline V gene. The CDR3 length is 13 residues. CDR3 loop: CASSLLGANVLTF. CDR3 in DNA: TGTGCCAGCAGCTTATTAGGGGCCAACGTCCTGACTTTC.

The V gene is TRBV28, the J gene TRBJ1-2; D may be TRBD1 (5 bases). In germline, CDR1 is MDHEN, CDR2 SYDVKM. V lost 1 base and J lost 5, with 11 bases in between. The length of the CDR3 is 14 residues. The CDR3 loop is CASSLSGVVYGYTF. For the CDR3, the DNA is TGTGCCAGCAGTTTATCGGGGGTGGTGTATGGCTACACCTTC.

This clone was seen only a few times. The chain joins TRBV7-9 to TRBJ2-7; 7 positions match TRBD2. The CDR3 is made up of 15 amino acids. Germline V CDR1 and CDR2: SEHNR, FQNEAQ (reference sequence). Losses at the gene ends were 1 base for V and 3 bases for J; bases not matched to a gene: 6. In DNA, the CDR3 is TGTGCCAGCAGCTTAGAGGCGGGGGAGGTCTACGAGCAGTACTTC. Its protein is CASSLEAGEVYEQYF. The whole variable domain, filled in from reference TRBV7-9 and TRBJ2-7, reads DTGVSQNPRHKITKRGQNVTFRCDPISEHNRLYWYRQTLGQGPEFLTYFQNEAQLEKSRLLSDRFSAERPKGSFSTLEIQRTEQGDSAMYLCASSLEAGEVYEQYFGPGTRLTVT.

This clone was detected a few times. The chain recombines TRBV18 with TRBJ1-1, with D perhaps TRBD1 (6 bases). The germline V and J ends were trimmed by 5 bases and 5 bases, with 9 bases remaining between them. Germline V CDR1 and CDR2: KGHSH, LQKENI. The CDR3 consists of 12 residues. The CDR3 region has the DNA TGTGCCAGCTCAAGGACAGTAACTGAAGCTTTCTTT. Its protein product is CASSRTVTEAFF.

J is TRBJ1-5 and V is TRBV19; no clear D. The CDR3 consists of 14 residues. The V and J ends lost 3 bases and 6 bases respectively, with 12 bases between them. Per germline, CDR1 LNHDA and CDR2 SQIVND (reference sequence). The CDR3 nucleotides read TGTGCCAGTAGTATGGTCCCCGGCGGTCAGCCCCAGCATTTT. It yields the protein CASSMVPGGQPQHF.

The chain joins TRBV10-1 to TRBJ1-5; weak D call: TRBD1 (5 bases). The CDR3 is 19 residues long. V lost 2 bases to trimming and J lost 0 bases, with 20 bases between them. CDR1 and CDR2 (germline): WNHNN, SYGVQD (reference sequence). This CDR3 is CASSEGIGGARYSNQPQHF. In nucleotides, the CDR3 is TGCGCCAGCAGTGAGGGGATTGGAGGGGCCCGTTATAGCAATCAGCCCCAGCATTTT.

The chain combines TRBV27 with TRBJ1-6, with D hard to call. CDR3 length equals 17 residues. The V and J ends lost 4 bases and 0 bases respectively, with 13 bases between them. Per germline, CDR1 MNHEY and CDR2 SMNVEV (reference sequence). The CDR3 DNA reads as TGTGCCAGCAGTTCCCTGAAAGCTAGCTCCTATAATTCACCCCTCCACTTT. Translated, it gives CASSSLKASSYNSPLHF.

The genes are TRBV2 and TRBJ2-2, with TRBD1 identical over 12 bases. With V trimmed by 4 bases and J by 7 bases, 7 bases remained unmatched. The CDR3 contains 16 residues. The germline V gene encodes CDR1 SNHLY and CDR2 FYNNEI. The CDR3 loop reads CASSVGTGGLGGELFF. CDR3 nucleotide sequence: TGTGCCAGCAGTGTTGGGACAGGGGGCTTAGGCGGGGAGCTGTTTTTT. The full variable domain, with the rest looked up from reference TRBV2 and TRBJ2-2, is EPEVTQTPSHQVTQMGQEVILRCVPISNHLYFYWYRQILGQKVEFLVSFYNNEISEKSEIFDDQFSVERPDGSNFTLKIRSTKLEDSAMYFCASSVGTGGLGGELFFGEGSRLTVL.

This clone was found a few times. The genes are TRBV27 and TRBJ1-1, with unresolved D. This CDR3 comprises 14 residues. In germline, CDR1 is MNHEY, CDR2 SMNVEV (reference sequence). V was cut by 4 bases and J by 0 bases, with 9 bases left in between. The CDR3 DNA sequence: TGTGCCAGCAGTTCCCCGGAGGTGAACACTGAAGCTTTCTTT. Its translation is CASSSPEVNTEAFF.

This chain joins TRBV9 and TRBJ2-2, with 7 nucleotides matching TRBD2. V was clipped by 3 bases and J by 4 bases; unmatched bases: 9. Germline V gives CDR1 SGDLS, CDR2 YYNGEE. CDR3 length: 16 residues. The CDR3 bases are TGTGCCAGCAGCGCCGGACCGGGACTACTCACCGGGGAGCTGTTTTTT. It codes for CASSAGPGLLTGELFF.

The chain links TRBV14 to TRBJ1-6; TRBD1 aligns across 7 bases. V trimming: 8 bases; J trimming: 4 bases; junction bases outside the gene matches: 5. This CDR3 is built from 14 residues. Germline V gives CDR1 SGHDN, CDR2 FVKESK. CDR3 in DNA: TGTGCCAGCTCCGGGACAGTGTATAATTCACCCCTCCACTTT. Translated: CASSGTVYNSPLHF.

The chain links TRBV13 to TRBJ1-2; the D gene is possibly TRBD1 (5 bases). Germline V gene lookup returns CDR1 PRHDT and CDR2 FYEKMQ (reference sequence). The CDR3 consists of 13 residues. V dropped 8 bases and J dropped 2 bases, with 12 bases sitting between them. The CDR3 DNA reads TGTGCCAGCTCAGCCCAGGGAAACTATGGCTACACCTTC. Protein sequence: CASSAQGNYGYTF.

The rearrangement uses TRBV6-5 and TRBJ1-1; 7 nucleotides align to TRBD1. The CDR3 is made up of 13 amino acids. Per germline, CDR1 MNHEY and CDR2 SVGAGI. The ends lost 6 bases at V and 5 bases at J; junction bases unmatched: 6. In DNA form, the CDR3 reads TGTGCCAGCAGACAACAGGGGAATACTGAAGCTTTCTTT. Protein: CASRQQGNTEAFF.

The CDR3 region is CASRRTGGARTEAFF. The CDR3 DNA sequence: TGTGCCAGCAGGAGAACAGGGGGCGCGAGAACTGAAGCTTTCTTT. V usage is TRBV7-9 and J usage is TRBJ1-1; 9 positions match TRBD1. The J segment lost 5 bases and the V segment lost 6 bases, leaving 10 bases of the junction unmatched. The CDR3 has 15 residues. Germline V gives CDR1 SEHNR, CDR2 FQNEAQ (reference sequence). Filled out from reference TRBV7-9 and TRBJ1-1, the complete variable domain reads DTGVSQNPRHKITKRGQNVTFRCDPISEHNRLYWYRQTLGQGPEFLTYFQNEAQLEKSRLLSDRFSAERPKGSFSTLEIQRTEQGDSAMYLCASRRTGGARTEAFFGQGTRLTVV.

This rearrangement joins TRBV5-1 to TRBJ1-1, with D possibly matching TRBD1 (5 bases). Deletions cut 0 bases from V and 3 bases from J, with 15 bases between. The CDR3 length is 16 residues. In germline, CDR1 is SGHRS, CDR2 YFSETQ. In DNA form, the CDR3 reads TGCGCCAGCAGCTTGGACCCCTGGGGCGCAGACACTGAAGCTTTCTTT. Translated: CASSLDPWGADTEAFF.

The table lists this clone with a few counts. Other DNA sequences in this sample translate to the same CDR3. The chain links TRBV28 to TRBJ1-5; D uncertain. CDR3 length: 12 amino acids. V lost 2 bases to trimming and J lost 5 bases, with 4 bases between them. CDR1 and CDR2 from the germline V gene are MDHEN and SYDVKM. The CDR3 spells CASSLIYQPQHF. CDR3 nucleotide sequence: TGTGCCAGCAGTTTAATCTATCAGCCCCAGCATTTT.

This clone appeared once. The chain uses TRBV2 and TRBJ1-5; 11 nucleotides match TRBD1. Germline V CDR1 and CDR2: SNHLY, FYNNEI. The CDR3 is 14 residues long. V was clipped by 6 bases and J by 7 bases; unmatched bases: 5. DNA of the CDR3: TGTGCCAGCAGGACCGGGACAGGGGGGCAGCCCCAGCATTTT. Its protein is CASRTGTGGQPQHF.